This T cell receptor (beta chain) was documented in a study of Graves' ophthalmopathy and Graves' hyperthyroidism. Study-level findings and limits: Ophthalmopathy progression was predicted by the model at 70.59% sensitivity and approximately 73% specificity.

Worth noting for this clonotype: Its antigen is unknown.

The J segment lost 5 bases and the V segment lost 5 bases, leaving 4 bases of the junction unmatched. The germline gives CDR1 DFQATT, CDR2 SNEGSKA (reference sequence). CDR3 length: 13 residues. Researchers took RNA transcripts and amplified TCR beta CDR3 regions from them. Second-round multiplex PCR came after a first-round RT-PCR that employed HTBI primers. TCRdb re-derived calls from the multiplex PCR reads in MiXCR, one entry per CDR3 protein. The sample contains over a million distinct CDR3 sequences, less than 45% of which appear only once. Enrolled hyperthyroidism patients had a new diagnosis, a duration under 2 months, and an age of 18 to 65.

V and J are TRBV20-1 and TRBJ1-5; TRBD1 matches 9 bases. The sequence was collected from an adult man with Graves' hyperthyroidism. Sequencing input: peripheral blood or thyroid tissue (not recorded which). DNA of the CDR3: TGCAGTGCTCAAAGGACAGGGGATCAGCCCCAGCATTTT. Its translation: CSAQRTGDQPQHF.